What follows are 20 T cell receptor beta chains derived from one specimen sequenced in a study of shared clonotypes between healthy human individuals. Using immunoSEQ multiplex PCR, the repertoire was profiled, and TCRdb retains in-frame clones only, with some absent. The data hold about 2.1 million clones, with 80% to 95% observed a single time. CD45RO-negative, CCR7-positively selected cells formed the naive CD8 fraction, excluding terminally differentiated effector memory CD45RA+ cells. Input material: naive CD8+ T cells from PBMCs. Receptors were obtained from a young man in good health. Some clones in this sample may be carry-over from other donors' samples.

The chain links TRBV7-9 to TRBJ1-1; D is undetermined. Trimming left V 3 bases short and J 6 bases short, with 23 bases between. Looked up from germline, CDR1 is SEHNR and CDR2 is FQNEAQ (reference sequence). The CDR3 loop spans 17 amino acids. The CDR3 DNA reads TGTGCCAGCAGCTTTTTGGGTGATTTTGGGCCGGACGCTGAAGCTTTCTTT. Translation: CASSFLGDFGPDAEAFF. The full variable domain, with the rest looked up from reference TRBV7-9 and TRBJ1-1, is DTGVSQNPRHKITKRGQNVTFRCDPISEHNRLYWYRQTLGQGPEFLTYFQNEAQLEKSRLLSDRFSAERPKGSFSTLEIQRTEQGDSAMYLCASSFLGDFGPDAEAFFGQGTRLTVV.

The chain has TRBV7-9 and TRBJ1-4; no reliable D call. V dropped 8 bases and J dropped 0 bases, with 10 bases sitting between them. CDR3 length: 14 amino acids. The V gene's germline CDR1 is SEHNR and CDR2 FQNEAQ (reference sequence). The CDR3 is CASSARATNEKLFF. The CDR3 DNA follows: TGTGCCAGCTCCGCGCGTGCAACTAATGAAAAACTGTTTTTT. Complete variable domain (other parts from reference TRBV7-9 and TRBJ1-4): DTGVSQNPRHKITKRGQNVTFRCDPISEHNRLYWYRQTLGQGPEFLTYFQNEAQLEKSRLLSDRFSAERPKGSFSTLEIQRTEQGDSAMYLCASSARATNEKLFFGSGTQLSVL.

The V call is TRBV29-1, the J call TRBJ1-2, with a weak D call TRBD1 (6 bases). This CDR3 comprises 14 residues. Germline CDR1 and CDR2: SQVTM and ANQGSEA. Trimming took off 5 bases at V and 1 base at J, with 14 bases between the two ends. In DNA form, the CDR3 reads TGCAGCGTTTACCGGGGGGGCTTTAACTATGGCTACACCTTC. Translating it yields CSVYRGGFNYGYTF.

This rearrangement joins TRBV9 to TRBJ2-7; D is unclear. The CDR3 has 13 residues. From germline, CDR1 is SGDLS and CDR2 YYNGEE. The V and J ends lost 3 bases and 1 base respectively, with 8 bases between them. The chain's CDR3 is CASSAENSYEQYF. CDR3 nucleotide sequence: TGTGCCAGCAGCGCCGAAAATTCCTACGAGCAGTACTTC.

The J gene is TRBJ1-1, the V gene TRBV5-1; D uncertain. The ends were cut back, 3 bases at V and 7 bases at J, with 13 bases in the middle. The CDR3 loop spans 13 amino acids. Germline loops: CDR1 SGHRS, CDR2 YFSETQ. CDR3 DNA: TGCGCCAGCAGCTCTTCTGGGTATAGTGAAGCTTTCTTT. Its protein product is CASSSSGYSEAFF.

The chain combines TRBV19 with TRBJ2-7, with D unclear. Trimming took off 8 bases at V and 0 bases at J, with 11 bases between the two ends. CDR3 length: 13 residues. Germline V CDR1 and CDR2: LNHDA, SQIVND (reference sequence). The CDR3, as DNA: TGTGCCAGTGCGATAGGCTACTCCTACGAGCAGTACTTC. This encodes CASAIGYSYEQYF.

The rearrangement joins TRBV19 to TRBJ1-2; no clear D. Looked up from germline, CDR1 is LNHDA and CDR2 is SQIVND (reference sequence). Trimming cost V 5 bases and J 0 bases, with 13 bases left between them. The CDR3 has 15 amino acids. The CDR3: CASSARRTANYGYTF. CDR3 DNA sequence: TGTGCCAGTAGTGCCCGACGGACCGCTAACTATGGCTACACCTTC.

In this sample, this clone turned up once. The CDR3 sequence is CASSAENRTPGRATQYF. The CDR3 DNA follows: TGTGCCAGCAGCGCAGAAAACCGAACCCCAGGGAGAGCGACGCAGTATTTT. The chain recombines TRBV9 with TRBJ2-3; either TRBD1 or TRBD2 may fit D (5 bases each). The CDR3 runs 17 residues. Trimming stripped 3 bases from V and 9 bases from J, with 26 bases between. Germline-derived CDR1 and CDR2 are SGDLS and YYNGEE.

This rearrangement joins TRBV29-1 to TRBJ1-2; TRBD1 is a possible D gene (5 bases). The CDR3 length is 13 residues. The germline V gene encodes CDR1 SQVTM and CDR2 ANQGSEA. The V and J ends lost 7 bases and 4 bases respectively, with 16 bases between them. In DNA, the CDR3 is TGCAGCGCCCTCTTACCCCAGGGCTATGGCTACACCTTC. Its translation is CSALLPQGYGYTF.

V usage is TRBV15 and J usage is TRBJ2-7, with D uncertain. The CDR3 has 15 amino acids. The germline V and J ends were trimmed by 0 bases and 3 bases, with 12 bases remaining between them. Germline-derived CDR1 and CDR2 are LNHNV and YYDKDF (reference sequence). CDR3 sequence reads: CATSRDNFGGYEQYF. DNA for the CDR3: TGTGCCACCAGCAGAGACAATTTTGGTGGCTACGAGCAGTACTTC.

The sample holds one count of this clone. J is TRBJ2-1 and V is TRBV6-5, with 7 bases lining up with TRBD2. The CDR3 contains 16 residues. Germline CDR1 MNHEY, CDR2 SVGAGI. Losses at the gene ends were 4 bases for V and 4 bases for J; bases not matched to a gene: 10. The CDR3 sequence: CASSSPSGGGYNEQFF. CDR3 nucleotides: TGTGCCAGCAGTTCCCCATCGGGGGGTGGGTACAATGAGCAGTTCTTC.

The chain recombines TRBV28 with TRBJ1-1; tentatively, D is TRBD1 (6 bases). With 5 bases removed from V and 2 bases from J, the gap between germline ends came to 15 bases. The length of the CDR3 is 15 residues. In germline, CDR1 is MDHEN, CDR2 SYDVKM. The CDR3 DNA follows: TGTGCCAGCAGTAAACTACAGGGATTAAACACTGAAGCTTTCTTT. Protein product: CASSKLQGLNTEAFF.

The genes are TRBV4-3 and TRBJ2-5; the match to TRBD2 covers 11 bases. V lost 4 bases, J lost 5 bases, and 6 bases stayed unmatched. Germline CDR1 reads LGHNA; CDR2 reads YSLEER. There are 15 residues in the CDR3. CDR3 DNA sequence: TGCGCCAGCAGCCGATTACTAGCGGGAGCTGAGACCCAGTACTTC. Amino acids: CASSRLLAGAETQYF.

V and J are TRBV29-1 and TRBJ2-1; the match to TRBD2 covers 7 bases. The junction had 3 bases not matched to a gene; V was cut back by 7 bases and J by 9 bases. This CDR3 comprises 10 residues. Per germline, CDR1 SQVTM and CDR2 ANQGSEA. This CDR3 is CSAPGGEQFF. The CDR3 nucleotides read TGCAGCGCACCGGGGGGTGAGCAGTTCTTC.

The chain carries TRBV27 and TRBJ1-3; TRBD1 matches at 8 bases. V lost 3 bases, J lost 0 bases, and 13 bases stayed unmatched. CDR3 length: 19 amino acids. Germline values: CDR1 MNHEY, CDR2 SMNVEV (reference sequence). CDR3 sequence (DNA): TGTGCCAGCAGTTTGAAGGACAGGGTCCCTATTATCTCTGGAAACACCATATATTTT. Translating it yields CASSLKDRVPIISGNTIYF.

This chain connects TRBV4-3 to TRBJ2-7; tentatively, D is TRBD2 (7 bases). The germline gives CDR1 LGHNA, CDR2 YSLEER. The CDR3 is 15 amino acids. Trimming cost V 3 bases and J 2 bases, with 14 bases left between them. The CDR3 region has the DNA TGCGCCAGCAGCCAGGAGGGGGGGCAGGCCTACGAGCAGTACTTC. Its protein product is CASSQEGGQAYEQYF.

About this clone: Additional DNA sequences in this sample encode the identical CDR3. The chain joins TRBV9 to TRBJ2-1; D unclear. Per the germline V gene, CDR1 is SGDLS and CDR2 is YYNGEE. The CDR3 is 11 residues long. Trimming took off 4 bases at V and 10 bases at J, with 9 bases between the two ends. This CDR3 reads CASSSPGEQFF. In nucleotides, the CDR3 is TGTGCCAGCAGCTCACCTGGGGAGCAGTTCTTC.

V gene TRBV5-8 combines with J gene TRBJ2-2, with 9 bases fitting TRBD1. Germline trimming cut 0 bases from V and 4 bases from J; bases unmatched to any gene: 1. The CDR3 extends over 15 amino acids. Germline V CDR1 and CDR2: SGHTS, YDEGEE. The CDR3 here is CASSLGTGVTGELFF. As DNA, the CDR3 is TGTGCCAGCAGCTTGGGGACAGGGGTCACCGGGGAGCTGTTTTTT.

The chain employs TRBV27 and TRBJ2-7; 11 bases fit TRBD2. Germline V lookup: CDR1 MNHEY, CDR2 SMNVEV (reference sequence). With 5 bases clipped from V and 4 bases from J, the junction kept 4 bases outside the gene matches. The CDR3 length is 14 residues. Here the CDR3 DNA reads TGTGCCAGCAGTGAGACTAGCGGGACATACGAGCAGTACTTC. Translation: CASSETSGTYEQYF.

This clone was recorded once. This sequence joins TRBV5-1 and TRBJ2-3, with D uncertain. Trimming took off 4 bases at V and 2 bases at J, with 17 bases between the two ends. The germline V gene encodes CDR1 SGHRS and CDR2 YFSETQ. The CDR3 contains 16 residues. CDR3: CASSATGPSHTDTQYF. The CDR3 DNA is TGCGCCAGCAGCGCAACCGGGCCCTCTCACACAGATACGCAGTATTTT.